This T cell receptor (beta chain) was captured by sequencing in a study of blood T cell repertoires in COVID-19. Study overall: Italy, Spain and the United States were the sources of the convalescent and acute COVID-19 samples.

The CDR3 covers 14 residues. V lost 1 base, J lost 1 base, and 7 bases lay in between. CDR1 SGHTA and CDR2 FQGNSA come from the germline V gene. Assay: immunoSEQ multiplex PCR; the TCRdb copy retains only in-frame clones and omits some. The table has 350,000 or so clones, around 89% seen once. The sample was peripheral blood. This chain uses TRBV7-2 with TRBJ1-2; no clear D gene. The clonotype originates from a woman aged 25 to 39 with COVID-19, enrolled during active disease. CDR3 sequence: CASSLGAGNYGYTF. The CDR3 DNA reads TGTGCCAGCAGCTTAGGAGCCGGTAACTATGGCTACACCTTC.